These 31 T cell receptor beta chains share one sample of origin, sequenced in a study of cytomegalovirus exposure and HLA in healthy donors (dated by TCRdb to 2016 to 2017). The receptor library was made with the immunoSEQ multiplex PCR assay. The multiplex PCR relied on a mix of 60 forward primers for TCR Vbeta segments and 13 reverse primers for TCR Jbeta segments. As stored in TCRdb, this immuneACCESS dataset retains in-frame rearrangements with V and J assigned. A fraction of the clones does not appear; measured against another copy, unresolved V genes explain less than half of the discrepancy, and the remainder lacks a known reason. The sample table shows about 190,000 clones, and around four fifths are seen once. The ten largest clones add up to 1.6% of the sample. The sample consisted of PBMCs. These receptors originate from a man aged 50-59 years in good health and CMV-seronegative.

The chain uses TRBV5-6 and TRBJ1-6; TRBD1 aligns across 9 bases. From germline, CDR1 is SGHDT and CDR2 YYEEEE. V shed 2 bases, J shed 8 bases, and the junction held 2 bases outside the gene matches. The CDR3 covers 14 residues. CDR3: CASSFDRGDSPLHF. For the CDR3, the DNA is TGTGCCAGCAGCTTTGACAGGGGGGATTCACCCCTCCACTTT. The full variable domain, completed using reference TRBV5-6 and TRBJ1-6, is DAGVTQSPTHLIKTRGQQVTLRCSPKSGHDTVSWYQQALGQGPQFIFQYYEEEERQRGNFPDRFSGHQFPNYSSELNVNALLLGDSALYLCASSFDRGDSPLHFGNGTRLTVT.

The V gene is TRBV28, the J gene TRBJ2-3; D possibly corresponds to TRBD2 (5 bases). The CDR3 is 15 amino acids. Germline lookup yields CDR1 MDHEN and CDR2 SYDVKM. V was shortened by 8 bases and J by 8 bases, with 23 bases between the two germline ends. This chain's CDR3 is CASLSQDSGNPTQYF. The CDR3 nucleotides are TGTGCCAGCCTCAGCCAGGACTCGGGAAATCCTACGCAGTATTTT.

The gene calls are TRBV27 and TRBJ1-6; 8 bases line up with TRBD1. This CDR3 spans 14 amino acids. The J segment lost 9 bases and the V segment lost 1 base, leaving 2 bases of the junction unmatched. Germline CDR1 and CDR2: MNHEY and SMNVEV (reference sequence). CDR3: CASSLYRGTSPLHF. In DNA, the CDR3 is TGTGCCAGCAGTTTATACAGGGGGACTTCACCCCTCCACTTT.

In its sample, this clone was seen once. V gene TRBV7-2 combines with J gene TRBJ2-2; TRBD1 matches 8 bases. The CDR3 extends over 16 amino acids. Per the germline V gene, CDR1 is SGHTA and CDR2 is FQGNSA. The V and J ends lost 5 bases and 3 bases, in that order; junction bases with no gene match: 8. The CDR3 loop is CASSVGGTGYTGELFF. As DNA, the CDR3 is TGTGCCAGCAGCGTGGGCGGGACAGGATACACCGGGGAGCTGTTTTTT.

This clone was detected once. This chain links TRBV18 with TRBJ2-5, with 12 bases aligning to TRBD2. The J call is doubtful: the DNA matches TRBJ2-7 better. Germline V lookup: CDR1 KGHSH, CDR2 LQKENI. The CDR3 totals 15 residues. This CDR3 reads CASSPSSGRGYEQYF. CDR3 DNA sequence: TGTGCCAGCTCACCCTCTAGCGGGAGGGGCTACGAGCAGTACTTC.

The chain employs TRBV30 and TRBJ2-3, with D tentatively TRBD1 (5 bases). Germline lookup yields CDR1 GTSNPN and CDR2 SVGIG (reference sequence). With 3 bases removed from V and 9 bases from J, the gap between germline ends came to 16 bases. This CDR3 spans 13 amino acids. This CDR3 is CAWRFLPDKTQYF. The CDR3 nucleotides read TGTGCCTGGAGGTTTCTCCCGGACAAGACGCAGTATTTT.

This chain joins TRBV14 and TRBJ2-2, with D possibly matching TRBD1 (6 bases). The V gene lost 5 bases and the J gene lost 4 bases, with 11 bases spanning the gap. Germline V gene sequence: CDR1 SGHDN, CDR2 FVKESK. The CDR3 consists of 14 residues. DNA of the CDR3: TGTGCCAGCAGCTTTCAGGGGTCCACCGGGGAGCTGTTTTTT. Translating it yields CASSFQGSTGELFF.

The CDR3 DNA reads TGTGCCAGCAGCGTTAACAGGCAGCATTCACCCCTCCACTTT. Translating gives CASSVNRQHSPLHF. The V call is TRBV9, the J call TRBJ1-6; a possible D gene is TRBD1 (5 bases). The germline CDR1 and CDR2 sequences are SGDLS and YYNGEE. V lost 2 bases and J lost 8, with 11 bases in between. The CDR3 has 14 amino acids.

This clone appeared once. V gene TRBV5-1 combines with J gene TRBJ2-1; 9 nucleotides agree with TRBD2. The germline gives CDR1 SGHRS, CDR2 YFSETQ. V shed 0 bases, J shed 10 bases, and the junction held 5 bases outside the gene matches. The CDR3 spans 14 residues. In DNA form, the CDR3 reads TGCGCCAGCAGCTTGGTGGCTAGCGGGGAGGAGCAGTTCTTC. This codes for CASSLVASGEEQFF.

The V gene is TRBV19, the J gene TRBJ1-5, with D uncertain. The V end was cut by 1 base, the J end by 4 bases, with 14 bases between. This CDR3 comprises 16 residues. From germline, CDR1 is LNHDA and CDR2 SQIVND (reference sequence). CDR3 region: CASSIALFPANQPQHF. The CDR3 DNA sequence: TGTGCCAGTAGTATAGCCCTTTTCCCCGCGAATCAGCCCCAGCATTTT.

In DNA, the CDR3 is TGTGCCAGCTCACCAATTAAACAGCTAACTAATGAAAAACTGTTTTTT. It translates to CASSPIKQLTNEKLFF. The chain couples TRBV18 to TRBJ1-4; unclear D gene. From germline, CDR1 is KGHSH and CDR2 LQKENI. V lost 2 bases to trimming and J lost 1 base, with 11 bases between them. There are 16 residues in the CDR3.

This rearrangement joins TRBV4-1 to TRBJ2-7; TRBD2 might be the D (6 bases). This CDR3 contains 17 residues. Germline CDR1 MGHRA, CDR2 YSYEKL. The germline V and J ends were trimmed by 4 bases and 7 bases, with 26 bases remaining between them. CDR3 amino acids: CASSPPGVPSSREEQYF. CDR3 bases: TGCGCCAGCAGCCCCCCGGGGGTCCCCTCTTCCAGGGAGGAGCAGTACTTC.

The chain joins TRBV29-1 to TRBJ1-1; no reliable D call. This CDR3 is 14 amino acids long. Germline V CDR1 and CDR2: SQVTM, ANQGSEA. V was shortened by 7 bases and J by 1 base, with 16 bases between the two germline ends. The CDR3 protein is CSALVAQANTEAFF. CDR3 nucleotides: TGCAGCGCACTAGTAGCTCAGGCGAACACTGAAGCTTTCTTT.

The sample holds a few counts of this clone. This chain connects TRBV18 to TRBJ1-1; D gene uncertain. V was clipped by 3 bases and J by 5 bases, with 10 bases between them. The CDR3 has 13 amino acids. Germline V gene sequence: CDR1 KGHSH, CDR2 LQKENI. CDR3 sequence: CASSPWERTEAFF. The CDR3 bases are TGTGCCAGCTCACCGTGGGAGAGGACTGAAGCTTTCTTT.

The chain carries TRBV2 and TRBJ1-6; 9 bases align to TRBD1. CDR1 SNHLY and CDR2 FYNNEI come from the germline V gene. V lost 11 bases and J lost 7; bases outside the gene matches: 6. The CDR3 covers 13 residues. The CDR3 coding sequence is TGTGCCCGCCGCGGACAGGGGAATTCACCCCTCCACTTT. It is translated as CARRGQGNSPLHF.

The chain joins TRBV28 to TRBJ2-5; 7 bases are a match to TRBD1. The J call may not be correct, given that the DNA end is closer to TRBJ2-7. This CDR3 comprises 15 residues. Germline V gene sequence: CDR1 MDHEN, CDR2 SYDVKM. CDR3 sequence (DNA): TGTGCCAGCAGTTCTACCGGGACAGCCTCCTACGAGCAGTACTTC. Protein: CASSSTGTASYEQYF.

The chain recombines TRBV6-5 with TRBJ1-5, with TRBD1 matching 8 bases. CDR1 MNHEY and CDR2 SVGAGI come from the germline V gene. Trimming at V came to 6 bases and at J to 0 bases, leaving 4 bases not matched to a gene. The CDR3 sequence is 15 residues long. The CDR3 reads CASRPQGASNQPQHF. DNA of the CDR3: TGTGCCAGCAGACCTCAGGGGGCTAGCAATCAGCCCCAGCATTTT.

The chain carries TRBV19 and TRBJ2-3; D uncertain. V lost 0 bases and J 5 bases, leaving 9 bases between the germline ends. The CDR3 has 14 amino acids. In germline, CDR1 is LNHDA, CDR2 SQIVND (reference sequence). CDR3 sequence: CASSIELLRDTQYF. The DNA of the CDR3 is TGTGCCAGTAGTATAGAACTATTAAGAGATACGCAGTATTTT.

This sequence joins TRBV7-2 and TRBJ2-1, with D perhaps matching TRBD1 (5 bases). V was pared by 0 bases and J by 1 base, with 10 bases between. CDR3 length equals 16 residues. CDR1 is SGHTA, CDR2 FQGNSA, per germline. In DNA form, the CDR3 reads TGTGCCAGCAGCTTAGCCGCAGGGTCGTCCTACAATGAGCAGTTCTTC. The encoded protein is CASSLAAGSSYNEQFF.

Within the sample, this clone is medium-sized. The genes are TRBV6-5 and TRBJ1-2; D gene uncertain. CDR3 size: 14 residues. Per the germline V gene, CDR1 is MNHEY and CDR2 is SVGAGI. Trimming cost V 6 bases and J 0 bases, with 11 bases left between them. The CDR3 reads CASSLRETNYGYTF. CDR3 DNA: TGTGCCAGCAGCCTCCGGGAAACTAACTATGGCTACACCTTC.

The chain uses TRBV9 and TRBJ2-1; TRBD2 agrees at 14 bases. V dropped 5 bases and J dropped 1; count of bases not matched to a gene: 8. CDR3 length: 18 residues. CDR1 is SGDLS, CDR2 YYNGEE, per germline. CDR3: CASSGPRTSGRSYNEQFF. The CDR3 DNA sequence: TGTGCCAGCAGTGGACCACGGACTAGCGGGAGGTCCTACAATGAGCAGTTCTTC. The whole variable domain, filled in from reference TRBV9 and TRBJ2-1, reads DSGVTQTPKHLITATGQRVTLRCSPRSGDLSVYWYQQSLDQGLQFLIQYYNGEERAKGNILERFSAQQFPDLHSELNLSSLELGDSALYFCASSGPRTSGRSYNEQFFGPGTRLTVL.

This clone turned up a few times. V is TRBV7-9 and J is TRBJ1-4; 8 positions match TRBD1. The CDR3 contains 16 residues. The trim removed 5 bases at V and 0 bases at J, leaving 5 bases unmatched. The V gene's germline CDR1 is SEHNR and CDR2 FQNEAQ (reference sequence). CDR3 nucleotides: TGTGCCAGCAGCCGCGGACAGGGTACAACTAATGAAAAACTGTTTTTT. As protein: CASSRGQGTTNEKLFF.

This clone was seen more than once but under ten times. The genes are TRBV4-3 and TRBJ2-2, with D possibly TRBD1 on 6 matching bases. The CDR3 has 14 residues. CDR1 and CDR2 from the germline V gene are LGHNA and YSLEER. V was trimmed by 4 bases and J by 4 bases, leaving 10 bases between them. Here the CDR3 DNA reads TGCGCCAGCAGCCGAAGGGGGTCCACCGGGGAGCTGTTTTTT. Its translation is CASSRRGSTGELFF.

In DNA form, the CDR3 reads TGTGCCAGCAGCTTCTACAGGGGGCGAGGCTACACCTTC. This sequence encodes CASSFYRGRGYTF. The chain employs TRBV7-2 and TRBJ1-2; 9 bases line up with TRBD1. CDR3 length: 13 amino acids. The junction had 4 bases not matched to a gene; V was cut back by 3 bases and J by 8 bases. Per the germline V gene, CDR1 is SGHTA and CDR2 is FQGNSA.

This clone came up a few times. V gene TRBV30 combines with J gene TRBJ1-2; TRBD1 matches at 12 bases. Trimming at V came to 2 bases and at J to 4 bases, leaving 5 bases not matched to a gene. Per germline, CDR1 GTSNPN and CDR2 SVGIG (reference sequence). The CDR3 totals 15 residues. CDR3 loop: CAWSIPGQGAYGYTF. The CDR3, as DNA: TGTGCCTGGAGTATCCCGGGACAGGGGGCCTATGGCTACACCTTC.

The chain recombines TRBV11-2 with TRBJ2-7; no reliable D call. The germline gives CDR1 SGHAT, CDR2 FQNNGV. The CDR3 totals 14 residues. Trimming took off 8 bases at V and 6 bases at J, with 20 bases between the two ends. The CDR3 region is CASLMGIPPSEQYF. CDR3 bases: TGTGCCAGCCTCATGGGCATACCCCCCTCCGAGCAGTACTTC.

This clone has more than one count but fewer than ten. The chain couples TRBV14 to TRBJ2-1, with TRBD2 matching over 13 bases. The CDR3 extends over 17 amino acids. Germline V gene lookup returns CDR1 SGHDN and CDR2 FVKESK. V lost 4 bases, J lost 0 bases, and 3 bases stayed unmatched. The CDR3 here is CASSPGLAGDSYNEQFF. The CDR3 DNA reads TGTGCCAGCAGCCCCGGACTAGCGGGGGACTCCTACAATGAGCAGTTCTTC.

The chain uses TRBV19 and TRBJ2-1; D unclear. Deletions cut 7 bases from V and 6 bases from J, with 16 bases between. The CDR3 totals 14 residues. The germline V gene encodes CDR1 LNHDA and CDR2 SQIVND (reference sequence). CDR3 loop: CASTTLPSSNEQFF. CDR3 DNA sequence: TGTGCCAGTACCACTCTTCCATCGTCCAATGAGCAGTTCTTC.

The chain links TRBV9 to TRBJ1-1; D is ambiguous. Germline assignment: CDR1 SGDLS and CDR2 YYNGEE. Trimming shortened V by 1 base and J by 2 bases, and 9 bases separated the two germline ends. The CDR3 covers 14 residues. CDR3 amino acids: CASSVSASNTEAFF. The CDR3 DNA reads TGTGCCAGCAGCGTAAGCGCCTCTAACACTGAAGCTTTCTTT. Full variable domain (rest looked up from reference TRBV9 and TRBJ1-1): DSGVTQTPKHLITATGQRVTLRCSPRSGDLSVYWYQQSLDQGLQFLIQYYNGEERAKGNILERFSAQQFPDLHSELNLSSLELGDSALYFCASSVSASNTEAFFGQGTRLTVV.

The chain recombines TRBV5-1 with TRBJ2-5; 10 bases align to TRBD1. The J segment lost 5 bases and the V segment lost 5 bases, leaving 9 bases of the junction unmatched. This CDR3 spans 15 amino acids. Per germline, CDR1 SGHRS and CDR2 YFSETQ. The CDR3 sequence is CASSQPPGQGETQYF. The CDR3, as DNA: TGCGCCAGCAGTCAGCCACCGGGACAGGGGGAGACCCAGTACTTC.

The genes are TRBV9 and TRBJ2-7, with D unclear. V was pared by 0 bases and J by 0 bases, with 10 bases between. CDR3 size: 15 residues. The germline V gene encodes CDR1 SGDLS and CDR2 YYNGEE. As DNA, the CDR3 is TGTGCCAGCAGCGTAGGAGACACCTCCTCCTACGAGCAGTACTTC. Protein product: CASSVGDTSSYEQYF.